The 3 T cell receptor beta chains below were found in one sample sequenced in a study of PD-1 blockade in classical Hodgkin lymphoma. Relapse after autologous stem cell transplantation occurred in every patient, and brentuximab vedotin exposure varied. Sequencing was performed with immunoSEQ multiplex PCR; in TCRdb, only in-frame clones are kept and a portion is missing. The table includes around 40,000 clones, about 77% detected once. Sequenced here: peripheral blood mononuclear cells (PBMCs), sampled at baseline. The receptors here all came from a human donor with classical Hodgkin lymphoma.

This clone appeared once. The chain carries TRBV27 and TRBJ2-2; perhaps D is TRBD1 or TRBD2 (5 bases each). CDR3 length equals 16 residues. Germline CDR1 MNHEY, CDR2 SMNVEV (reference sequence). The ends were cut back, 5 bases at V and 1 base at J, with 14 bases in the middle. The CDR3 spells CASSRSGQLNTGELFF. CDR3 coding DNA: TGTGCCAGCAGTCGTTCGGGGCAGCTGAACACCGGGGAGCTGTTTTTT.

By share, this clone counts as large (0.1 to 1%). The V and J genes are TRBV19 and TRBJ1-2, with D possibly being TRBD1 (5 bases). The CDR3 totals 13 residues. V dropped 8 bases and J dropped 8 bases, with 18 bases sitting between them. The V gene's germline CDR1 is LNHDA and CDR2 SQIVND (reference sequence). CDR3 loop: CASRHHGRDGYTF. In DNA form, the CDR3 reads TGTGCCAGTCGCCACCACGGACGGGACGGCTACACCTTC.

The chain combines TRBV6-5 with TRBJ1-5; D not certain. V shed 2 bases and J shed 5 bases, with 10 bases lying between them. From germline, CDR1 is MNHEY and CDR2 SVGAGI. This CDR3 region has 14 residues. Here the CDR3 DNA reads TGTGCCAGCAGTTACCGAGGAGAGGATCAGCCCCAGCATTTT. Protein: CASSYRGEDQPQHF.